This T cell receptor (beta chain) was profiled in a study of blood T cell repertoires in COVID-19. Whole-study context: There were acute and convalescent COVID-19 samples, and they came from the United States, Italy and Spain. The analysed material was cDNA or gDNA that came from T cells, B-cell-depleted T cells, or PBMCs.

Original analysis: Quantification of nucleated cells was approximated via reference gene primer amplification. Sequencing was performed with immunoSEQ multiplex PCR; in TCRdb, only in-frame clones are kept and a portion is missing. V and J calls and clone size are as listed in that table; D and trimming were resolved from the DNA. Among about 110,000 clones, roughly 72% were seen once, and the ten largest hold 5% to 6.5%. Trimming pared 4 bases from V and 0 bases from J, leaving 29 bases between. CDR1 and CDR2 from the germline V gene are SGDLS and YYNGEE. The CDR3 consists of 21 residues. The receptor's source is a man older than 75 with acute or convalescent COVID-19. The chain carries TRBV9 and TRBJ2-4, with a weak D call TRBD2 (6 bases). Sequencing was performed on peripheral blood. The CDR3 DNA follows: TGTGCCAGCAGCTCACACCCGGACATCGGTAGCGGTGGTAGAGCCAAAAACATTCAGTACTTC. Translated: CASSSHPDIGSGGRAKNIQYF.